This TCR beta chain was captured by sequencing in a study of cytotoxic CD8 clonotypes in ibrutinib-treated CLL. V lost 5 bases and J lost 4, with 11 bases in between. The germline gives CDR1 SEHNR, CDR2 FQNEAQ (reference sequence). The CDR3 is made up of 13 amino acids. Here immunoSEQ multiplex PCR was the method, and the copy in TCRdb shows in-frame clones only, minus some. The profile shows about 300,000 clones, about 72% of them singletons. Sequenced material: PBMCs, taken at disease progression, from a patient treated with ibrutinib. The chain joins TRBV7-9 to TRBJ2-5; D possibly corresponds to TRBD2 (5 bases). The clonotype comes from a human donor with chronic lymphocytic leukemia. The CDR3 bases are TGTGCCAGCAGCGGGGTCGGAGGAGAGACCCAGTACTTC. It encodes CASSGVGGETQYF.